This is a list of T cell receptor beta chains from one sample in a study of blood T cells in healthy people across ages. TCRdb redid the calling of the 5' RACE reads with MiXCR, one entry per CDR3 protein. Altogether fewer than 750,000 distinct CDR3 sequences are present, more than 45% being singletons, with the ten largest covering around 25%. Sequencing was carried out using blood. Receptors originate from an elderly man in good health. The CDR3 runs from the conserved cysteine through the conserved F or W. The D gene is left open where the match is weak. Not every row has a clone size; where given, it reads once, few, many or a size class.

V gene	clone size	CDR3 length	D gene	J gene	CDR3 protein	CDR3 DNA
TRBV20-1	few	11	NA	TRBJ2-5	CSAISGETQYF	TGCAGTGCTATTAGCGGAGAGACCCAGTACTTC
TRBV4-3	NA	16	TRBD1	TRBJ1-1	CASSQGPGTGDTEAFF	TGCGCCAGCAGCCAAGGCCCCGGGACAGGGGATACTGAAGCTTTCTTT
TRBV5-6	once	16	TRBD2	TRBJ2-3	CASSLVLAGGWSTQYF	TGTGCCAGCAGCTTGGTCCTAGCGGGAGGATGGAGTACGCAGTATTTT
TRBV6-2/TRBV6-3	once	13	TRBD1	TRBJ2-7	CASLRTGVYEQYF	TGTGCCAGCCTCCGGACAGGTGTTTACGAGCAGTACTTC
TRBV4-3	NA	13	NA	TRBJ1-1	CASSQDHPTEAFF	TGCGCCAGCAGCCAAGATCACCCCACTGAAGCTTTCTTT
TRBV3-1	NA	13	NA	TRBJ1-2	CASSPGQGIGYTF	TGTGCCAGCAGCCCAGGGCAGGGTATTGGCTACACCTTC
TRBV20-1	few	13	TRBD1	TRBJ2-7	CSARRTGVGEQYF	TGCAGTGCTAGAAGGACAGGGGTCGGGGAGCAGTACTTC
TRBV4-3	once	15	NA	TRBJ1-1	CASSQDSGGNTEAFF	TGCGCCAGCAGCCAAGATTCGGGGGGGAACACTGAAGCTTTCTTT
TRBV7-9	few	9	NA	TRBJ2-3	CASPDTQYF	TGTGCCAGCCCAGATACGCAGTATTTT
TRBV29-1	NA	10	NA	TRBJ1-4	CSVESEKLFF	TGCAGCGTTGAGAGTGAAAAACTGTTTTTT
TRBV3-1	NA	14	NA	TRBJ2-5	CASNWEGQQETQYF	TGTGCCAGCAATTGGGAAGGACAGCAAGAGACCCAGTACTTC
TRBV7-2	NA	14	TRBD2	TRBJ2-7	CASSLGLAQYEQYF	TGTGCCAGCAGCTTAGGACTAGCGCAGTACGAGCAGTACTTC
TRBV5-1	many	16	TRBD1	TRBJ1-1	CASSFPTGGMNTEAFF	TGCGCCAGCAGTTTCCCGACAGGGGGTATGAACACTGAAGCTTTCTTT
TRBV25-1	NA	14	NA	TRBJ2-7	CASSEFTHRDEQYF	TGTGCCAGCAGTGAATTCACCCACAGGGACGAGCAGTACTTC
TRBV6-5	few	15	TRBD1	TRBJ1-2	CASSPGQTYNYGYTF	TGTGCCAGCAGCCCGGGACAGACCTATAACTATGGCTACACCTTC
TRBV20-1	few	13	NA	TRBJ2-3	CSAPPLSTDTQYF	TGCAGTGCGCCCCCACTTAGCACAGATACGCAGTATTTT
TRBV5-1	few	16	NA	TRBJ1-4	CASSYSREATNEKLFF	TGCGCCAGCAGCTACAGCAGGGAGGCAACTAATGAAAAACTGTTTTTT
TRBV6-5	few	15	TRBD1	TRBJ1-5	CASSLTGQSNQPQHF	TGTGCCAGCAGTCTAACGGGACAGAGCAATCAGCCCCAGCATTTT
TRBV20-1	few	16	TRBD2	TRBJ2-1	CSARAFGTSSYNEQFF	TGCAGTGCTAGGGCGTTTGGGACTAGCTCCTACAATGAGCAGTTCTTC
TRBV2	few	13	NA	TRBJ2-3	CASSEARRDTQYF	TGTGCCAGCAGTGAAGCGCGACGGGATACGCAGTATTTT
TRBV20-1	few	14	TRBD1	TRBJ2-1	CSATSGTGIYEQFF	TGCAGTGCCACTTCTGGGACAGGGATCTATGAGCAGTTCTTC
TRBV7-9	few	15	NA	TRBJ2-1	CASSLWVGGPQAWFF	TGTGCCAGCAGCTTATGGGTCGGGGGGCCACAAGCCTGGTTCTTC
TRBV20-1	NA	15	TRBD1	TRBJ1-1	CSATRTGNLNTEAFF	TGCAGTGCTACCCGGACAGGCAATTTGAACACTGAAGCTTTCTTT
TRBV6-6	NA	16	NA	TRBJ1-6	CANRFRESSYNSPLHF	TGTGCCAACAGATTCCGGGAAAGCTCCTATAATTCACCCCTCCACTTT
TRBV24-1	once	14	TRBD2	TRBJ2-7	CATAGTSGSSEQYF	TGTGCCACGGCCGGGACTAGCGGGAGTAGTGAGCAGTACTTC
TRBV28	NA	13	NA	TRBJ2-7	CASSLRGYYEQYF	TGTGCCAGCAGTTTAAGGGGCTACTACGAGCAGTACTTC
TRBV10-3	NA	15	NA	TRBJ1-5	CAISDGQNSNQPQHF	TGTGCCATCAGTGACGGTCAGAATAGCAATCAGCCCCAGCATTTT
TRBV20-1	NA	14	NA	TRBJ2-3	CSAPLSEHTDTQYF	TGCAGTGCTCCCCTTAGCGAACACACAGATACGCAGTATTTT
TRBV20-1	few	12	NA	TRBJ2-5	CSAGGSSQTQYF	TGCAGTGCTGGGGGTAGTTCCCAGACCCAGTACTTC
TRBV6-5	NA	16	TRBD2	TRBJ2-7	CASRLLAGVPSYEQSF	TGTGCCAGCAGGCTACTAGCGGGGGTGCCCTCCTACGAGCAGTCCTTC
TRBV6-5	NA	13	TRBD1	TRBJ2-5	CTSRGTIQETQYF	TGTACCAGCAGGGGGACAATACAAGAGACCCAGTACTTC
TRBV11-1	few	13	NA	TRBJ2-7	CASSPWGEYEQYF	TGTGCCAGCAGCCCCTGGGGGGAATACGAGCAGTACTTC
TRBV7-2	NA	15	TRBD1	TRBJ2-3	CASSSGTGVPDTQYF	TGTGCCAGCAGCAGCGGGACAGGGGTCCCAGATACGCAGTATTTT
TRBV12-3/TRBV12-4	NA	14	NA	TRBJ2-1	CASRWAGPFDEQFF	TGTGCCAGCAGGTGGGCGGGTCCCTTCGATGAGCAGTTCTTC
TRBV6-5	NA	15	NA	TRBJ2-5	CVSKIDGGHQETQYF	TGTGTCAGCAAGATAGACGGGGGACACCAAGAGACCCAGTACTTC
TRBV5-1	NA	14	NA	TRBJ1-2	CASSPIGRIGGYTF	TGCGCCAGCAGCCCTATAGGGAGGATCGGCGGCTACACCTTC
TRBV27	many	16	NA	TRBJ1-2	CASSLFDGGRAYGYTF	TGTGCCAGCAGTTTGTTTGATGGGGGGCGAGCCTATGGCTACACCTTC
TRBV30	NA	10	NA	TRBJ1-2	CAWGRTGYTF	TGTGCCTGGGGACGGACTGGCTACACCTTC
TRBV7-2	few	14	NA	TRBJ2-3	CASSPGLPTDTQYF	TGTGCCAGCAGCCCCGGACTACCGACAGATACGCAGTATTTT
TRBV5-1	NA	13	NA	TRBJ2-1	CASSSGVRNKQFF	TGCGCCAGCAGCTCGGGAGTCCGCAATAAGCAGTTCTTC